These 6 T cell receptor beta chains came from one sample sequenced in a study of beta chain features in type 1 diabetes. Expressed TCRB transcripts were sequenced, since all the RNA that had been isolated was reverse transcribed. Clones were sequenced by immunoSEQ multiplex PCR, and TCRdb holds only the in-frame ones, with some missing. This table has around 180,000 clones, approximately 8% appearing once. Study conclusions and caveats: Type 1 diabetes patients had TCRB CDR3s that were shorter (moderately but significantly so) in all four CD4+ subsets.

The antigens of these receptors remain unknown. The sample consisted of central memory CD4+ T cells from blood. The receptors derive from a woman between 40 and 55 years old with type 1 diabetes.

This chain links TRBV30 with TRBJ2-3; TRBD1 aligns across 9 bases. CDR3 length: 13 amino acids. V was clipped by 7 bases and J by 6 bases; unmatched bases: 8. Germline V gene lookup returns CDR1 GTSNPN and CDR2 SVGIG (reference sequence). DNA for the CDR3: TGTGCCTTGGACAGGGGTTATCGGGATACGCAGTATTTT. This sequence encodes CALDRGYRDTQYF. Full variable domain (rest looked up from reference TRBV30 and TRBJ2-3): SQTIHQWPATLVQPVGSPLSLECTVEGTSNPNLYWYRQAAGRGLQLLFYSVGIGQISSEVPQNLSASRPQDRQFILSSKKLLLSDSGFYLCALDRGYRDTQYFGPGTRLTVL.

This clone appeared a few times. The genes are TRBV4-2 and TRBJ2-7, with D maybe TRBD2 (6 bases). Trimming pared 5 bases from V and 6 bases from J, leaving 17 bases between. CDR3 length: 14 residues. In germline, CDR1 is LGHNA, CDR2 YNFKEQ. CDR3 loop: CASSNAGFESEQYF. CDR3 DNA sequence: TGTGCCAGCAGCAACGCGGGATTTGAATCCGAGCAGTACTTC.

This clone was seen a few times. The chain employs TRBV4-3 and TRBJ1-5, with D possibly TRBD1 on 5 matching bases. The length of the CDR3 is 14 residues. Trimming took 0 bases from V and 8 from J, leaving 11 bases between them. Germline lookup yields CDR1 LGHNA and CDR2 YSLEER. The CDR3: CASSQDPGHKPQHF. CDR3 DNA: TGCGCCAGCAGCCAAGACCCAGGGCATAAGCCCCAGCATTTT.

This clone was picked up a small number of times. The chain recombines TRBV9 with TRBJ2-5, with 11 bases identical to TRBD1. Germline CDR1 is SGDLS and CDR2 is YYNGEE. The V and J ends lost 0 bases and 5 bases, in that order; junction bases with no gene match: 9. This CDR3 has 17 residues. The chain's CDR3 is CASSVDSGTGGWETQYF. CDR3 in DNA: TGTGCCAGCAGCGTAGACTCCGGGACAGGGGGATGGGAGACCCAGTACTTC.

This clone was recorded at least ten times. The chain couples TRBV5-4 to TRBJ2-3; D unclear. Per germline, CDR1 SGHNT and CDR2 YYREEE (reference sequence). The CDR3 consists of 13 residues. Trimming pared 2 bases from V and 0 bases from J, leaving 4 bases between. The DNA for the CDR3 is TGTGCCAGCAGCTTAGCTAGCACAGATACGCAGTATTTT. Its protein is CASSLASTDTQYF.

This clone was observed many times. J is TRBJ1-1 and V is TRBV13; TRBD1 might be the D (5 bases). CDR3 length: 12 amino acids. Germline assignment: CDR1 PRHDT and CDR2 FYEKMQ (reference sequence). The V end lost 1 base, the J end lost 12 bases, and 12 bases lay between the germline ends. For the CDR3, the DNA is TGTGCCAGCAGCTTAGAACAGGCTGTACCTTTCTTT. Translation: CASSLEQAVPFF.